This T cell receptor (beta chain) was sequenced during a study of neoadjuvant nivolumab and ipilimumab in lung cancer. The length of the CDR3 is 14 residues. V gave up 5 bases and J gave up 5 bases; unmatched junction bases: 3. Germline CDR1 SGHTA, CDR2 FQGTGA. The table came from immunoSEQ multiplex PCR; TCRdb's copy has only in-frame clones and leaves some out. The sample yields tens of thousands of clones, approximately 92% seen once. This specimen consisted of peripheral blood, obtained before neoadjuvant nivolumab, alone or with ipilimumab. The sequence was obtained from an adult with non-small cell lung cancer. The chain recombines TRBV7-3 with TRBJ2-3; 11 nucleotides agree with TRBD2. The CDR3 reads CASSPGLAEDTQYF. CDR3 nucleotide sequence: TGTGCCAGCAGCCCGGGACTAGCGGAAGATACGCAGTATTTT.